This TCR beta chain came from a study of CD8+CD57+ T cells in acquired aplastic anemia. Study overall: Healthy donors yielded 8.5 million to 13 million CD4+ cell reads on average. Study-wide points: Patients and controls shared nearly 30 CD8+ CDR3 sequences, highly expressed in patients.

By its share, this clonotype is medium-sized. Its antigen is currently unknown. For CDR3 and TCR beta VDJ profiling, genomic DNA was the template used. TCRdb redid the calling of the reads with MiXCR, one entry per CDR3 protein. The profile shows about 100,000 distinct CDR3 sequences, 51% of them singletons. Sequencing was performed on sorted CD4+, CD8+, or CD8+CD57+ T cells (not recorded which) from PBMCs. The origin of this receptor is a human donor in good health, serving as a control.

CDR3 residues: CASRLREGNTIYF. The CDR3, as DNA: TGCGCCAGCAGGTTGCGGGAAGGAAACACCATATATTTT. J is TRBJ1-3 and V is TRBV10-1; the D is unclear. The V gene lost 6 bases and the J gene lost 4 bases, with 10 bases spanning the gap. CDR3 length equals 13 residues. Germline CDR1 is WNHNN and CDR2 is SYGVQD (reference sequence).